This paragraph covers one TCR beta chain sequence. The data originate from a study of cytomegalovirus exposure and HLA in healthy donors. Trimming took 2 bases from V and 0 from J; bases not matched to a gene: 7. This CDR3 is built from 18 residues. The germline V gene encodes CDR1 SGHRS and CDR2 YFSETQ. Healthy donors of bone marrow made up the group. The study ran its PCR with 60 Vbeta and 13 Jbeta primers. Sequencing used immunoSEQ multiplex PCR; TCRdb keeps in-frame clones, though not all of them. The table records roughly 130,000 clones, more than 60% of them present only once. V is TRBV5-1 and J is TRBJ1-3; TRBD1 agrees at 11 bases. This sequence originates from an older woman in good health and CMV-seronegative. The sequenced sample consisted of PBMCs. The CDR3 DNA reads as TGCGCCAGCAGCTTCGGACAGGGGGCGAGGAGCTCTGGAAACACCATATATTTT. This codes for CASSFGQGARSSGNTIYF.